Listed below are T cell receptor beta chains from one sample, sequenced in a study of memory B cells and T cells in multiple sclerosis. The protocol was immunoSEQ multiplex PCR, while the TCRdb copy is restricted to in-frame clones and leaves out a portion. The sample carries fewer than 8,000 clones, about 60% recorded once. Specimen: memory (CD45RO+) CD8+ T cells from blood. These receptors all stem from a human donor with multiple sclerosis. Both conserved end residues are part of each CDR3. The D gene is left open where the match is weak. The listing skips clone size in some rows; elsewhere it reads once, few, many or a size class.

v_call,j_call,cdr3_length,d_call,clone_size,cdr3_aa,cdr3_nt
TRBV6-1,TRBJ1-2,11,-,-,CASSLNYGYTF,TGTGCCAGCAGCCTCAACTATGGCTACACCTTC
TRBV7-9,TRBJ2-1,12,-,once,CASSFSPNEQFF,TGTGCCAGCAGCTTCTCCCCCAATGAGCAGTTCTTC
TRBV4-1,TRBJ2-3,16,TRBD2,-,CASSQDRAGRTDTQYF,TGCGCCAGCAGCCAAGACCGAGCGGGACGCACAGATACGCAGTATTTT
TRBV5-6,TRBJ2-3,15,TRBD1,-,CASSPRGQATDTQYF,TGTGCCAGCAGCCCGCGGGGACAGGCTACAGATACGCAGTATTTT
TRBV9,TRBJ2-5,14,TRBD1,-,CASSLRGLQETQYF,TGTGCCAGCAGCCTAAGGGGGCTTCAAGAGACCCAGTACTTC
TRBV2,TRBJ1-5,14,-,large,CASSEASPTGPQHF,TGTGCCAGCAGTGAAGCGTCTCCCACGGGGCCCCAGCATTTT
TRBV29-1,TRBJ2-4,13,-,-,CSVERGDKNIQYF,TGCAGCGTTGAAAGGGGCGACAAAAACATTCAGTACTTC
TRBV6-6,TRBJ2-5,14,-,-,CASSPTGPTETQYF,TGTGCCAGCAGTCCAACAGGGCCCACGGAGACCCAGTACTTC
TRBV6-4,TRBJ2-3,14,TRBD1,-,CASSETGGTDTQYF,TGTGCCAGCAGTGAGACAGGGGGAACAGATACGCAGTATTTT
TRBV9,TRBJ1-6,16,TRBD1,-,CASSVARDRGRGTLHF,TGTGCCAGCAGCGTAGCTAGGGACAGGGGCCGAGGGACCCTCCACTTT
TRBV29-1,TRBJ1-2,13,TRBD1,-,CSVVGQGSRGYTF,TGCAGCGTAGTAGGACAGGGAAGTCGAGGCTACACCTTC
TRBV7-9,TRBJ2-1,14,TRBD1,-,CASIHSRTGVEQFF,TGTGCCAGCATCCATTCCCGGACAGGGGTTGAGCAGTTCTTC
TRBV6-4,TRBJ2-3,15,TRBD2,-,CASSDTSGRADTQYF,TGTGCCAGCAGTGACACTAGCGGGAGGGCAGATACGCAGTATTTT
TRBV5-4,TRBJ2-7,12,-,once,CASSLAPREQYF,TGTGCCAGCAGCTTGGCCCCTAGGGAGCAGTACTTC
TRBV6-1,TRBJ1-1,13,-,-,CASSVSGSTEAFF,TGTGCCAGCAGTGTTAGCGGGAGCACTGAAGCTTTCTTT
TRBV27,TRBJ1-5,14,-,large,CASGQPYSNQPQHF,TGTGCCAGCGGACAGCCATATAGCAATCAGCCCCAGCATTTT
TRBV14,TRBJ1-2,13,-,medium-sized,CASSSGVYYGYTF,TGTGCCAGCAGCTCAGGGGTCTACTATGGCTACACCTTC
TRBV7-9,TRBJ2-2,16,TRBD1,-,CASSFWGQGYTGELFF,TGTGCCAGCAGCTTTTGGGGACAGGGATACACCGGGGAGCTGTTTTTT
TRBV29-1,TRBJ2-7,13,-,-,CSVDIPGKYEQYF,TGCAGCGTTGACATACCAGGGAAATACGAGCAGTACTTC
TRBV28,TRBJ2-1,14,TRBD2,-,CASSFPPSGNEQFF,TGTGCCAGCAGTTTTCCCCCTAGCGGGAATGAGCAGTTCTTC
TRBV7-9,TRBJ2-7,15,-,-,CASRSVSGISYEQYF,TGTGCCAGCAGAAGTGTTAGCGGAATCTCCTACGAGCAGTACTTC
TRBV13,TRBJ2-1,16,TRBD2,medium-sized,CASSLPTSGGDNEQFF,TGTGCCAGCAGCTTACCGACTAGCGGGGGTGACAATGAGCAGTTCTTC
TRBV29-1,TRBJ2-1,13,-,-,CSVATRAGNEQFF,TGCAGCGTTGCTACTAGGGCGGGTAATGAGCAGTTCTTC
TRBV6-1,TRBJ2-7,15,TRBD2,medium-sized,CASSEIPSGVREQYF,TGTGCCAGCAGTGAAATTCCTAGCGGGGTCCGCGAGCAGTACTTC
TRBV27,TRBJ2-7,15,-,few,CASSLYASESYEQYF,TGTGCCAGCAGTTTATATGCTAGCGAGTCCTACGAGCAGTACTTC
TRBV27,TRBJ2-7,14,TRBD1,-,CASSLSNRGYEQYF,TGTGCCAGCAGTTTATCGAACAGGGGTTACGAGCAGTACTTC
TRBV28,TRBJ2-1,14,TRBD2,-,CASSSLAEPNEQFF,TGTGCCAGCAGTTCGCTAGCGGAGCCAAATGAGCAGTTCTTC
TRBV6-4,TRBJ2-1,14,TRBD2,-,CASSPGLEYNEQFF,TGTGCCAGCAGTCCGGGACTAGAATACAATGAGCAGTTCTTC
TRBV29-1,TRBJ2-2,16,-,-,CSVEVAADLNTGELFF,TGCAGCGTTGAAGTAGCGGCGGACTTAAACACCGGGGAGCTGTTTTTT
TRBV9,TRBJ2-3,15,TRBD2,medium-sized,CASSVGGLASDTQYF,TGTGCCAGCAGCGTGGGAGGACTAGCTTCAGATACGCAGTATTTT
TRBV27,TRBJ2-7,15,TRBD1,-,CASRLGQGSSYEQYF,TGTGCCAGCCGCCTGGGACAGGGGAGCTCCTACGAGCAGTACTTC
TRBV28,TRBJ1-1,13,-,-,CASSLGRRTEAFF,TGTGCCAGCAGTTTAGGTCGGCGGACTGAAGCTTTCTTT
TRBV4-1,TRBJ2-7,16,TRBD1,few,CASSQAPGTGSYEQYF,TGCGCCAGCAGCCAAGCCCCCGGGACAGGCTCCTACGAGCAGTACTTC
TRBV2,TRBJ2-5,16,TRBD2,-,CASKSVREGWQETQYF,TGTGCCAGCAAATCGGTCCGGGAGGGCTGGCAAGAGACCCAGTACTTC
TRBV28,TRBJ2-3,15,TRBD1,few,CASSNRDSGTDTQYF,TGTGCCAGCAGTAACCGGGACAGTGGCACAGATACGCAGTATTTT
TRBV19,TRBJ2-7,15,TRBD2,-,CASSLGLAGAYEQYF,TGTGCCAGTAGTCTGGGACTAGCGGGGGCCTACGAGCAGTACTTC
TRBV27,TRBJ1-3,13,-,-,CASSLLSGNTIYF,TGTGCCAGCAGTCTCCTCTCTGGAAACACCATATATTTT
TRBV7-9,TRBJ1-4,12,-,few,CASTEQAEKLFF,TGTGCCAGCACGGAACAGGCTGAAAAACTGTTTTTT
TRBV6-5,TRBJ1-6,14,-,-,CASSLDSTGSPLHF,TGTGCCAGCAGTCTCGACAGTACTGGTTCACCCCTCCACTTT
TRBV10-3,TRBJ2-1,17,TRBD2,large,CAISDGRLAGGVDEQFF,TGTGCCATCAGTGATGGGCGACTAGCGGGAGGCGTCGATGAGCAGTTCTTC
TRBV9,TRBJ2-6,14,-,once,CASSVLSGANVLTF,TGTGCCAGCAGCGTCCTCTCTGGGGCCAACGTCCTGACTTTC
TRBV6-4,TRBJ2-3,14,-,few,CASSDSGGTDTQYF,TGTGCCAGCAGTGACTCAGGGGGAACAGATACGCAGTATTTT
TRBV6-5,TRBJ2-1,15,-,-,CASSAYGGTYNEQFF,TGTGCCAGCAGTGCCTACGGGGGAACCTACAATGAGCAGTTCTTC
TRBV6-5,TRBJ2-7,12,-,-,CASSGVGREQYF,TGTGCCAGCAGTGGCGTGGGGCGCGAGCAGTACTTC
TRBV5-1,TRBJ2-3,16,-,once,CASSSLPAGNTDTQYF,TGCGCCAGCAGCTCCCTTCCGGCAGGCAACACAGATACGCAGTATTTT
TRBV9,TRBJ2-5,14,TRBD2,-,CASSAYGGGETQYF,TGTGCCAGCAGCGCCTACGGGGGGGGAGAGACCCAGTACTTC
TRBV15,TRBJ1-1,12,-,-,CATSRDEDEAFF,TGTGCCACCAGCAGAGACGAGGATGAAGCTTTCTTT
TRBV29-1,TRBJ2-1,11,-,-,CSVRLPTEQFF,TGCAGCGTTCGACTTCCTACCGAGCAGTTCTTC
TRBV2,TRBJ1-2,14,TRBD1,-,CASSRQGGVYGYTF,TGTGCCAGCAGCCGACAGGGTGGAGTCTATGGCTACACCTTC
TRBV4-2,TRBJ2-5,14,TRBD2,-,CASSQGTSGETQYF,TGTGCCAGCAGCCAAGGGACTAGCGGGGAGACCCAGTACTTC
TRBV9,TRBJ1-6,15,TRBD1,-,CASSGTGTVDSPLHF,TGTGCCAGCAGCGGGACGGGGACAGTGGATTCACCCCTCCACTTT
TRBV6-5,TRBJ2-5,12,-,-,CASSNEGKTQYF,TGTGCCAGCAGTAACGAGGGAAAGACCCAGTACTTC
TRBV15,TRBJ1-1,16,TRBD1,medium-sized,CATSREWDRGRTEAFF,TGTGCCACCAGCAGAGAGTGGGACAGGGGGCGAACTGAAGCTTTCTTT
TRBV5-1,TRBJ2-7,15,-,-,CASQISPEKAYEQYF,TGCGCCAGTCAAATATCCCCGGAGAAGGCCTACGAGCAGTACTTC